This entry lists 10 T cell receptor beta chains sequenced from one sample in a study of blood T cells in healthy people across ages. Together with a sample-barcoded 5' primer, a J-beta primer mix was included in a second PCR lasting about 6 to 11 cycles. A single record per CDR3 protein comes from TCRdb applying MiXCR to the 5' RACE reads. The sample includes about 940,000 distinct CDR3 sequences, about 48% of them seen just once. Sequencing input: blood. The source of these receptors is a man aged 25-40 years in good health.

This chain links TRBV7-2 with TRBJ2-3; 7 positions match TRBD2. The germline CDR1 and CDR2 sequences are SGHTA and FQGNSA. This CDR3 has 16 amino acids. Trimming took 0 bases from V and 6 from J; bases not matched to a gene: 9. CDR3 in amino acids: CASSLASGVVRDTQYF. The CDR3 bases are TGTGCCAGCAGCTTAGCCAGCGGGGTCGTTCGGGATACGCAGTATTTT.

In this sample, this clonotype turned up a few times. The V gene is TRBV20-1, the J gene TRBJ2-7, with TRBD1 matching over 8 bases. Judging by the DNA end, TRBJ2-5 fits better; the J call may be wrong. The CDR3 contains 14 residues. Germline V gene sequence: CDR1 DFQATT, CDR2 SNEGSKA (reference sequence). CDR3 region: CSAHQGADTKTQYF. The CDR3 DNA is TGCAGTGCTCATCAGGGGGCGGACACAAAGACCCAGTACTTC.

V gene TRBV7-9 combines with J gene TRBJ1-6, with 7 positions matching TRBD1. Germline V CDR1 and CDR2: SEHNR, FQNEAQ (reference sequence). This CDR3 is built from 15 residues. Trimming at V came to 5 bases and at J to 10 bases, leaving 11 bases not matched to a gene. In DNA, the CDR3 is TGTGCCAGCAGCCCGAGAGCTACAGGGGACTCACCCCTCCACTTT. This translates into CASSPRATGDSPLHF.

This clonotype was seen a handful of times. The rearrangement joins TRBV2 to TRBJ2-5, with no clear D. CDR3 length: 10 residues. V lost 7 bases to trimming and J lost 2 bases, with 2 bases between them. The germline gives CDR1 SNHLY, CDR2 FYNNEI. CDR3 residues: CASMQETQYF. CDR3 DNA: TGTGCCAGCATGCAAGAGACCCAGTACTTC. Full variable domain (outside the CDR3, taken from reference TRBV2 and TRBJ2-5): EPEVTQTPSHQVTQMGQEVILRCVPISNHLYFYWYRQILGQKVEFLVSFYNNEISEKSEIFDDQFSVERPDGSNFTLKIRSTKLEDSAMYFCASMQETQYFGPGTRLLVL.

This clonotype appeared a few times. J is TRBJ2-1 and V is TRBV7-2; the D gene is possibly TRBD1 (6 bases). V was pared by 5 bases and J by 4 bases, with 9 bases between. The CDR3 sequence is 13 residues long. CDR1 is SGHTA, CDR2 FQGNSA, per germline. The CDR3 sequence: CASSMQGYNEQFF. The DNA of the CDR3 is TGTGCCAGCAGCATGCAGGGGTACAATGAGCAGTTCTTC.

This clonotype has only a few counts. The chain is built from TRBV9 and TRBJ1-2; the D gene is possibly TRBD1 (5 bases). V lost 3 bases and J 1 base, leaving 7 bases between the germline ends. Germline values: CDR1 SGDLS, CDR2 YYNGEE. This CDR3 contains 13 residues. CDR3 sequence: CASSGGFNYGYTF. DNA of the CDR3: TGTGCCAGCAGCGGGGGGTTTAACTATGGCTACACCTTC.

The V gene is TRBV4-2, the J gene TRBJ2-7; maybe TRBD1 (6 bases). The closer fit of TRBJ2-5 to the DNA end suggests the J call may be wrong. Germline V gene data show CDR1 as LGHNA and CDR2 as YNFKEQ. CDR3 size: 15 residues. CDR3 residues: CASSQGAGAVETQYF. CDR3 DNA: TGTGCCAGCAGCCAAGGGGCAGGGGCGGTGGAGACCCAGTACTTC.

This clonotype appeared a single time. CDR3 loop: CACGVGAETQYF. The CDR3 DNA reads as TGTGCCTGCGGGGTTGGGGCAGAGACCCAGTACTTC. V and J are TRBV30 and TRBJ2-5; D might be TRBD1 or TRBD2, each matching 5 bases. Germline lookup yields CDR1 GTSNPN and CDR2 SVGIG (reference sequence). This CDR3 is 12 amino acids long. V was trimmed by 6 bases and J by 4 bases, leaving 12 bases between them.

The V call is TRBV6-6, the J call TRBJ1-6; TRBD1 matches at 8 bases. V was clipped by 5 bases and J by 9 bases; unmatched bases: 9. This CDR3 spans 15 amino acids. Germline CDR1 and CDR2: MNHNY and SVGAGI (reference sequence). The CDR3 DNA is TGTGCCAGCAGTCCTAGGACAGGGCAGACTTCACCCCTCCACTTT. This gives the protein CASSPRTGQTSPLHF.

This chain connects TRBV20-1 to TRBJ2-5, with 7 positions matching TRBD2. The last part of the DNA fits TRBJ2-7 better; the J call may be wrong. This CDR3 spans 15 amino acids. Germline V gene lookup returns CDR1 DFQATT and CDR2 SNEGSKA (reference sequence). This CDR3 is CSAFGPGGRGDEQYF. The CDR3 bases are TGCAGTGCATTTGGACCTGGCGGGAGAGGGGACGAGCAGTACTTC.